Presented here are 18 T cell receptor beta chains from one specimen sequenced in a study of vaccination effects on CD4 cells after COVID-19. It was after roughly 11 days of culture that CD4+ T cells were isolated. Sequencing was performed with immunoSEQ multiplex PCR; in TCRdb, only in-frame clones are kept and a portion is missing. This table holds 35,000 to 40,000 clones, under 85% found once. No cognate antigen is known for these TCRs. The sample was CD4+ T cells from PBMCs cultured without peptide, taken before COVID-19 vaccination. The receptors stem from a human donor who received a COVID-19 vaccine.

This chain uses TRBV25-1 with TRBJ2-7, with a possible D match to TRBD2 (5 bases). The CDR3 totals 13 residues. CDR1 and CDR2 from the germline V gene are MGHDK and SYGVNS. V dropped 1 base and J dropped 12 bases, with 16 bases sitting between them. The CDR3 is CASSEWGVLHLYF. DNA for the CDR3: TGTGCCAGCAGTGAATGGGGAGTGTTACACCTGTACTTC.

This clone was observed a single time. The chain carries TRBV7-9 and TRBJ1-2; possibly TRBD1 for D (5 bases). Germline V gene lookup returns CDR1 SEHNR and CDR2 FQNEAQ (reference sequence). V lost 0 bases and J lost 8, with 10 bases in between. The CDR3 contains 13 residues. The CDR3 spells CASSLATVEGYTF. CDR3 nucleotide sequence: TGTGCCAGCAGCTTAGCGACAGTCGAGGGCTACACCTTC.

The chain links TRBV6-5 to TRBJ2-5; no firm D call. The V gene lost 5 bases and the J gene lost 7 bases, with 17 bases spanning the gap. The CDR3 sequence is 14 residues long. Germline-derived CDR1 and CDR2 are MNHEY and SVGAGI. The CDR3 here is CASSTETRTATQYF. The CDR3 bases are TGTGCCAGCAGTACAGAGACCCGCACGGCGACCCAGTACTTC.

On this clone: It is unclear where the CDR3 begins or ends on the DNA, so no DNA is shown, and the CDR3 is as TCRdb lists it. The genes are TRBV29-1 and TRBJ1-2. Ends included, the CDR3 has 11 residues. Germline CDR1 is SQVTM and CDR2 is ANQGSEA. CDR3 region: CSVDQVGRGNF.

This chain joins TRBV29-1 and TRBJ2-5; no reliable D call. CDR1 and CDR2 (germline): SQVTM, ANQGSEA. The CDR3 spans 12 residues. The V and J ends lost 7 bases and 1 base respectively, with 10 bases between them. The CDR3 region is CSATHTQETQYF. Written as DNA, the CDR3 is TGCAGCGCTACACACACCCAAGAGACCCAGTACTTC. Complete variable domain (other parts from reference TRBV29-1 and TRBJ2-5): SAVISQKPSRDICQRGTSLTIQCQVDSQVTMMFWYRQQPGQSLTLIATANQGSEATYESGFVIDKFPISRPNLTFSTLTVSNMSPEDSSIYLCSATHTQETQYFGPGTRLLVL.

The V and J genes are TRBV7-2 and TRBJ2-7, with D tentatively TRBD1 or TRBD2 (5 bases each). The CDR3 extends over 14 amino acids. Trimming took off 5 bases at V and 0 bases at J, with 11 bases between the two ends. Germline lookup yields CDR1 SGHTA and CDR2 FQGNSA. DNA for the CDR3: TGTGCCAGCAGCGTTGGGGGAAGCTCCTACGAGCAGTACTTC. It codes for CASSVGGSSYEQYF.

The gene calls are TRBV7-9 and TRBJ2-3; D perhaps matches TRBD2 (6 bases). The V end lost 2 bases, the J end lost 0 bases, and 15 bases lay between the germline ends. This CDR3 spans 17 amino acids. Germline V gives CDR1 SEHNR, CDR2 FQNEAQ (reference sequence). CDR3 coding DNA: TGTGCCAGCAGCTTATTCCAGGGCGGGGATAGCACAGATACGCAGTATTTT. Protein product: CASSLFQGGDSTDTQYF.

The chain joins TRBV19 to TRBJ2-1, with D perhaps given as TRBD1 or TRBD2 (7 bases each). The length of the CDR3 is 16 residues. Trimming stripped 2 bases from V and 4 bases from J, with 15 bases between. CDR1 and CDR2 (germline): LNHDA, SQIVND (reference sequence). In nucleotides, the CDR3 is TGTGCCAGTAGTATAATCAACAGGGGAGGGTACAATGAGCAGTTCTTC. Its translation is CASSIINRGGYNEQFF.

The V call is TRBV5-6, the J call TRBJ2-1; TRBD1 matches 9 bases. CDR1 and CDR2 from the germline V gene are SGHDT and YYEEEE. The length of the CDR3 is 15 residues. Trimming cost V 4 bases and J 8 bases; bases outside gene matches: 10. This CDR3 reads CASSTGTGLIDEQFF. In DNA, the CDR3 is TGTGCCAGCAGCACCGGGACAGGGTTGATCGATGAGCAGTTCTTC.

This clone has more than one count but fewer than ten. The gene calls are TRBV27 and TRBJ2-7, with 15 bases aligning to TRBD2. The V gene's germline CDR1 is MNHEY and CDR2 SMNVEV (reference sequence). The J segment lost 6 bases and the V segment lost 4 bases, leaving 10 bases of the junction unmatched. The CDR3 has 17 residues. The DNA of the CDR3 is TGTGCCAGCAGTTCGAGACTGAAGGGACTAGCGGGGGGCGAGCAGTACTTC. Translated, it gives CASSSRLKGLAGGEQYF.

DNA for the CDR3: TGTGCCAGCAGTTGGACAGAGGGGAACACTGAAGCTTTCTTT. Amino acids: CASSWTEGNTEAFF. The genes are TRBV2 and TRBJ1-1, with a weak D call TRBD1 (6 bases). CDR1 SNHLY and CDR2 FYNNEI come from the germline V gene. Trimming took off 5 bases at V and 1 base at J, with 11 bases between the two ends. There are 14 residues in the CDR3.

The chain links TRBV27 to TRBJ2-1; D not certain. In germline, CDR1 is MNHEY, CDR2 SMNVEV (reference sequence). This CDR3 contains 14 residues. Trimming stripped 2 bases from V and 4 bases from J, with 9 bases between. The CDR3 DNA sequence: TGTGCCAGCAGTTTAGTAGGACCGTACAATGAGCAGTTCTTC. Translating it yields CASSLVGPYNEQFF.

This clone was observed a handful of times. V gene TRBV5-6 combines with J gene TRBJ2-1; no clear D gene. The CDR3 is made up of 13 amino acids. The V end lost 5 bases, the J end lost 10 bases, and 16 bases lay between the germline ends. The germline gives CDR1 SGHDT, CDR2 YYEEEE. The CDR3 loop is CASSFFPTREQFF. In nucleotides, the CDR3 is TGTGCCAGCAGTTTTTTTCCCACCCGGGAGCAGTTCTTC.

The J gene is TRBJ1-3, the V gene TRBV6-2 or TRBV6-3; D gene ambiguous. The CDR3 is 14 residues long. Germline V gene data show CDR1 as MNHEY and CDR2 as SVGEGT. Between the trimmed V and J ends, which lost 2 bases and 0 bases, there was a span of 5 bases. The CDR3 sequence is CASSYGVSGNTIYF. In DNA form, the CDR3 reads TGTGCCAGCAGTTACGGGGTCTCTGGAAACACCATATATTTT.

This rearrangement joins TRBV7-9 to TRBJ2-1; no clear D gene. Germline CDR1 is SEHNR and CDR2 is FQNEAQ (reference sequence). The CDR3 length is 16 residues. With 2 bases removed from V and 0 bases from J, the gap between germline ends came to 11 bases. DNA for the CDR3: TGTGCCAGCAGCTTATTGGGCAGCCTCTCCTACAATGAGCAGTTCTTC. This translates into CASSLLGSLSYNEQFF. Together with reference TRBV7-9 and TRBJ2-1, the CDR3 gives the full variable domain: DTGVSQNPRHKITKRGQNVTFRCDPISEHNRLYWYRQTLGQGPEFLTYFQNEAQLEKSRLLSDRFSAERPKGSFSTLEIQRTEQGDSAMYLCASSLLGSLSYNEQFFGPGTRLTVL.

This sequence joins TRBV7-2 and TRBJ2-1; D is perhaps TRBD1 or TRBD2 (6 bases each). V gave up 5 bases and J gave up 5 bases, with 19 bases separating them. The CDR3 covers 16 residues. Per the germline V gene, CDR1 is SGHTA and CDR2 is FQGNSA. The CDR3 coding sequence is TGTGCCAGCAGCCCTTGGTCGACTAGGGGGAACAATGAGCAGTTCTTC. Encoded protein: CASSPWSTRGNNEQFF.

The rearrangement links TRBV7-2 to TRBJ2-5; possibly TRBD1 for D (6 bases). Germline lookup yields CDR1 SGHTA and CDR2 FQGNSA. V lost 5 bases to trimming and J lost 1 base, with 14 bases between them. The CDR3 runs to 15 residues. This CDR3 reads CASSPLVGGQETQYF. The CDR3 DNA follows: TGTGCCAGCAGCCCGTTAGTAGGGGGCCAAGAGACCCAGTACTTC. The whole variable domain, filled in from reference TRBV7-2 and TRBJ2-5, reads GAGVSQSPSNKVTEKGKDVELRCDPISGHTALYWYRQSLGQGLEFLIYFQGNSAPDKSGLPSDRFSAERTGGSVSTLTIQRTQQEDSAVYLCASSPLVGGQETQYFGPGTRLLVL.

This chain joins TRBV2 and TRBJ2-5, with unresolved D. The V end was cut by 4 bases, the J end by 5 bases, with 11 bases between. The CDR3 runs to 13 residues. In germline, CDR1 is SNHLY, CDR2 FYNNEI. The CDR3 loop reads CASSGSVGETQYF. DNA for the CDR3: TGTGCCAGCAGTGGTTCGGTGGGGGAGACCCAGTACTTC.